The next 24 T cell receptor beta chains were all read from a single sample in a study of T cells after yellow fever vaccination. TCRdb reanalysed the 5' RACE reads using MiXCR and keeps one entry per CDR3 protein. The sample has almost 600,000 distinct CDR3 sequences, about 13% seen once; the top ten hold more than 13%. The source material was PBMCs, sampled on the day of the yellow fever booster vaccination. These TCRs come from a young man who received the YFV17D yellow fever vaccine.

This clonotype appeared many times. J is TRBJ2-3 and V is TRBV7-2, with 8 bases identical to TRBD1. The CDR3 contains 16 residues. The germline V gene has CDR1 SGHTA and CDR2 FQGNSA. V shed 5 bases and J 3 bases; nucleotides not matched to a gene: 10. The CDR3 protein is CASSASGGPATDTQYF. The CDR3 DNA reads TGTGCCAGCAGCGCCTCAGGGGGCCCAGCTACAGATACGCAGTATTTT.

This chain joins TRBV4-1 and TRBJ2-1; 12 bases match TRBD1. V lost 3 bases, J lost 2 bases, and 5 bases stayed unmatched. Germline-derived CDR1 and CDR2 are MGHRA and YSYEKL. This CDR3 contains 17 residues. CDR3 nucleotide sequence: TGCGCCAGCAGCCATCTGGGACAGGGGGCTACCTACAATGAGCAGTTCTTC. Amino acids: CASSHLGQGATYNEQFF.

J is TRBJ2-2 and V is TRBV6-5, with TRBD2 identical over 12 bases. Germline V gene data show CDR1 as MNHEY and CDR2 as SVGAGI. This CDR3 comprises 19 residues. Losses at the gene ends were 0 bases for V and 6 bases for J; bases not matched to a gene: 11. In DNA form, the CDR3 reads TGTGCCAGCAGTTACTCCCGTATGACTAGCGGGAGTGCGGCCGGGGAGCTGTTTTTT. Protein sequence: CASSYSRMTSGSAAGELFF.

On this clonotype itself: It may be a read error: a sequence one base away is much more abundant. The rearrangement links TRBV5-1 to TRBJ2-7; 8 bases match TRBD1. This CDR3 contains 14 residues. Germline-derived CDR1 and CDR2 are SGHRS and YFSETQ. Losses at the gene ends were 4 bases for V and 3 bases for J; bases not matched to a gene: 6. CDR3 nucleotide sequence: TGCGCCAGCAGCCAGGGACAGGACGGCTACGAGCAGTACTTC. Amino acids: CASSQGQDGYEQYF.

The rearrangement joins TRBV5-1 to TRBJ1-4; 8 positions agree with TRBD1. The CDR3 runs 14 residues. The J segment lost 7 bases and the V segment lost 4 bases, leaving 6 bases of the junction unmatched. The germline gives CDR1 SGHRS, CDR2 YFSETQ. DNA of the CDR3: TGCGCCAGCAGCCAGGACAGGGTCGGTGAAAAACTGTTTTTT. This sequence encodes CASSQDRVGEKLFF.

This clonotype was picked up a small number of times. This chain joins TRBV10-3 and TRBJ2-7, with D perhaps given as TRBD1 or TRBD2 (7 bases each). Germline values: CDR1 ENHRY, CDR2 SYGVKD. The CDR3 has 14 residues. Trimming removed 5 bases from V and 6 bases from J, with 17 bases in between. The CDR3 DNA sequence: TGTGCCATCAGTTATCGTACAGGGGAGGGCGAGCAGTACTTC. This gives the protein CAISYRTGEGEQYF.

CDR3 DNA sequence: TGCGCCAGCAGCTTGGTCTCCGGGGCCAATGGCTACACCTTC. Its protein is CASSLVSGANGYTF. The chain has TRBV5-1 and TRBJ1-2; TRBD1 is a possible D gene (5 bases). The germline CDR1 and CDR2 sequences are SGHRS and YFSETQ. There are 14 residues in the CDR3. V dropped 0 bases and J dropped 6 bases, with 12 bases sitting between them.

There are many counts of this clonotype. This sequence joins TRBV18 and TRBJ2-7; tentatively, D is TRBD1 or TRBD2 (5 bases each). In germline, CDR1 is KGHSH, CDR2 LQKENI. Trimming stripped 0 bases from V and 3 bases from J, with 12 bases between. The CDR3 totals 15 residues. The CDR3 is CASSPPGGSFYEQYF. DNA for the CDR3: TGTGCCAGCTCACCACCTGGGGGTTCCTTCTACGAGCAGTACTTC.

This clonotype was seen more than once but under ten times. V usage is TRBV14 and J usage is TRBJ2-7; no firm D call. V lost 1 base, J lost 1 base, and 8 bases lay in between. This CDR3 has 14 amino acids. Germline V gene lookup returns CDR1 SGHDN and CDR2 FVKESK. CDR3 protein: CASSQVFPSYEQYF. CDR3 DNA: TGTGCCAGCAGCCAAGTGTTCCCTTCCTACGAGCAGTACTTC.

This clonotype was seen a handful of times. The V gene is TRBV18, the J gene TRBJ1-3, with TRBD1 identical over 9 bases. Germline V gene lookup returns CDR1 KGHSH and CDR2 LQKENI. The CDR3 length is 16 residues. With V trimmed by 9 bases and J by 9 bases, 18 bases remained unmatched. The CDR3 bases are TGTGCCAGTGTTACCGGGACAGGGAAGATTGGTAGCACCATATATTTT. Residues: CASVTGTGKIGSTIYF.

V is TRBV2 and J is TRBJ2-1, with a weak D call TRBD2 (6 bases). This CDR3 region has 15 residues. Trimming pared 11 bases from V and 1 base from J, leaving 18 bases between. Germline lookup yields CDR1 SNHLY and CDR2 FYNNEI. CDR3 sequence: CASPRLALSYNEQFF. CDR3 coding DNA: TGTGCCTCCCCGCGGCTAGCGCTGTCCTACAATGAGCAGTTCTTC.

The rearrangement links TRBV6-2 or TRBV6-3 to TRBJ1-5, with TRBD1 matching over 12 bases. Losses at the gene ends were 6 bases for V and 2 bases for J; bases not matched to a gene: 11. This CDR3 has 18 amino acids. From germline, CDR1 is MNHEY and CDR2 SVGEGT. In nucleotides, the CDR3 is TGTGCCAGCAGCCGTCCCGGGACAGGGGGCGCGGGCAATCAGCCCCAGCATTTT. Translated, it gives CASSRPGTGGAGNQPQHF.

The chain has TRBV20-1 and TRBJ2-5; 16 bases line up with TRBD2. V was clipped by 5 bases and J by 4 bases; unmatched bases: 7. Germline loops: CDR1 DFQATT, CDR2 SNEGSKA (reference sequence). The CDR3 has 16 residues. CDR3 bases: TGCAGTGCTCGCCGGGGACTAGCGGGGGGGGCAGAGACCCAGTACTTC. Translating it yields CSARRGLAGGAETQYF.

CDR3 in DNA: TGTGCCAGCAGCTTAGCGGGAACCCCTGGGCTCTACAATGAGCAGTTCTTC. It specifies CASSLAGTPGLYNEQFF. The chain combines TRBV7-9 with TRBJ2-1; D uncertain. The CDR3 spans 17 residues. Germline lookup yields CDR1 SEHNR and CDR2 FQNEAQ (reference sequence). Trimming took 0 bases from V and 3 from J, leaving 15 bases between them.

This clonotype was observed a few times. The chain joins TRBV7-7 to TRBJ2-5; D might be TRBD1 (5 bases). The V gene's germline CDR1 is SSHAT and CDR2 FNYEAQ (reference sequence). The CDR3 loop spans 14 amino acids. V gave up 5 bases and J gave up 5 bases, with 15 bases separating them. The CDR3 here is CASSNRGHLETQYF. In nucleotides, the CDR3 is TGTGCCAGCAGCAACCGCGGACACCTCGAGACCCAGTACTTC.

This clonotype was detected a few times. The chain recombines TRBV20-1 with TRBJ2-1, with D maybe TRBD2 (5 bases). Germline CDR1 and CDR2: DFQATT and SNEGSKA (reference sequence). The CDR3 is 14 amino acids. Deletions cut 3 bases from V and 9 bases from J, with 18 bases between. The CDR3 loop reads CSASGGPSSSEQFF. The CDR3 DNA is TGCAGTGCTAGCGGCGGGCCCAGCAGTAGTGAGCAGTTCTTC.

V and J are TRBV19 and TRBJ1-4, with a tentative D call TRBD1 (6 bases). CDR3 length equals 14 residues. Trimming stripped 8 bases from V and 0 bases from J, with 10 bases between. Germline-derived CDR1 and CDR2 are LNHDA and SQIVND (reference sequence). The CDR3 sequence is CASQNRATNEKLFF. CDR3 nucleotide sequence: TGTGCCAGTCAAAACAGGGCAACTAATGAAAAACTGTTTTTT.

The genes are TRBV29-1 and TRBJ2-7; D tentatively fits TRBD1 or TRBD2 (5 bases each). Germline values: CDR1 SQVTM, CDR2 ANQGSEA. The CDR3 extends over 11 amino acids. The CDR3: CTRGPNYEQYF. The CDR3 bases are TGCACGAGGGGACCGAACTACGAGCAGTACTTC.

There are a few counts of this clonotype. The DNA for the CDR3 is TGCAGTGCTAGAGGACTAGCGGGAGAAGAGACCCAGTACTTC. Translation gives CSARGLAGEETQYF. The chain has TRBV20-1 and TRBJ2-5, with 12 nucleotides matching TRBD2. Trimming at V came to 1 base and at J to 3 bases, leaving 0 bases not matched to a gene. Looked up from germline, CDR1 is DFQATT and CDR2 is SNEGSKA (reference sequence). The CDR3 spans 14 residues.

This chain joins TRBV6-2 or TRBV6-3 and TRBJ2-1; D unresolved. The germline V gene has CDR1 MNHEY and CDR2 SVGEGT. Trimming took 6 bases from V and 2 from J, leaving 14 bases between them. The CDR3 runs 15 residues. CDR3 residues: CASSPEQIPYNEQFF. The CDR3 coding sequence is TGTGCCAGCAGCCCCGAACAGATACCCTACAATGAGCAGTTCTTC.

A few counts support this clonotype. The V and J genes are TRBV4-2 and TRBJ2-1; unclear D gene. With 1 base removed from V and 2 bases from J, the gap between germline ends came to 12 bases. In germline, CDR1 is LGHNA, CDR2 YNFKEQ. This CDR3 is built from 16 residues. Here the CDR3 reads CASSQAGDLPYNEQFF. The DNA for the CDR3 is TGTGCCAGCAGCCAAGCTGGAGACTTGCCCTACAATGAGCAGTTCTTC.

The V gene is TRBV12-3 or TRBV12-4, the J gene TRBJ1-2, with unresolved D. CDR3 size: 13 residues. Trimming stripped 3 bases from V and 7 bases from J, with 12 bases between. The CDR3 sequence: CASSLSQRSGYTF. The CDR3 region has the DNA TGTGCCAGCAGTTTGAGTCAGAGGAGTGGCTACACCTTC.

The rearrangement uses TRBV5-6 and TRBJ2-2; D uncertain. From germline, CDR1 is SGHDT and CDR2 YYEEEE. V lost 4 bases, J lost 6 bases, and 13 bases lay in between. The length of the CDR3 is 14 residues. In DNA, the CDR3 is TGTGCCAGCAGCCCTTTTGGATCCTCCGGGGAGCTGTTTTTT. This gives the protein CASSPFGSSGELFF.

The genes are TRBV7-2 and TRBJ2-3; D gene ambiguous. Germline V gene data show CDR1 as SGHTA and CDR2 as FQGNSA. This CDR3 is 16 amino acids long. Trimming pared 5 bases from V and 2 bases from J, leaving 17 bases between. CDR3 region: CASSSPTRPVTDTQYF. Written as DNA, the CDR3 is TGTGCCAGCAGCAGCCCAACCAGACCTGTCACAGATACGCAGTATTTT.